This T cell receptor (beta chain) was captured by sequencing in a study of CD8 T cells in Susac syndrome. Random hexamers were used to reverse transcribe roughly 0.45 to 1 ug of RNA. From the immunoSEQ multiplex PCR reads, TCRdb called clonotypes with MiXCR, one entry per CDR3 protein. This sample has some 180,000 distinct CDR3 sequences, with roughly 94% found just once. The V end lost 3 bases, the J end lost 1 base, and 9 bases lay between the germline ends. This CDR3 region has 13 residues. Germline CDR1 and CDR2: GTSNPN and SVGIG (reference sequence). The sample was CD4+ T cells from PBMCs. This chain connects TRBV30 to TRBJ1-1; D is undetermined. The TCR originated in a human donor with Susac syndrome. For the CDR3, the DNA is TGTGCCTGGAGAATCCGGAGGAACACTGAAGCTTTCTTT. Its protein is CAWRIRRNTEAFF.